The sample holds many counts of the clone carrying this T cell receptor (beta chain). Its antigen is unknown. The sample is drawn from a study of blood T cells in healthy people across ages. Study-wide findings and caveats: PBMCs that were unsorted prevented a conclusive naive versus antigen-experienced comparison.

Each donor supplied 7.5 to 10 milliliters of peripheral blood. Per-sample yields of isolated PBMCs were at least 6.5 million. Germline V gives CDR1 SGHTA, CDR2 FQGNSA. V lost 2 bases and J lost 0, with 13 bases in between. This CDR3 contains 16 residues. Next came a second PCR, run for about 6 to 11 cycles, which used a sample-barcoded 5' primer along with a J-beta primer mix. TCRdb re-called the 5' RACE reads with MiXCR, one entry per CDR3 protein. Of approximately 900,000 distinct CDR3 sequences listed, almost 30% are singletons. The sample also formed part of further work on T cells of mothers and their children. That source adds: No persistent microchimeric T cell clones were detected at approximately 100 clones per million clonotypes sensitivity.

The sample comprised blood. The TCR originated in a woman between 40 and 55 years old in good health. The V call is TRBV7-2, the J call TRBJ1-2, with D maybe TRBD1 (5 bases). This CDR3 reads CASSLLGQGTNYGYTF. The CDR3, as DNA: TGTGCCAGCAGCTTATTAGGGCAGGGAACTAACTATGGCTACACCTTC.